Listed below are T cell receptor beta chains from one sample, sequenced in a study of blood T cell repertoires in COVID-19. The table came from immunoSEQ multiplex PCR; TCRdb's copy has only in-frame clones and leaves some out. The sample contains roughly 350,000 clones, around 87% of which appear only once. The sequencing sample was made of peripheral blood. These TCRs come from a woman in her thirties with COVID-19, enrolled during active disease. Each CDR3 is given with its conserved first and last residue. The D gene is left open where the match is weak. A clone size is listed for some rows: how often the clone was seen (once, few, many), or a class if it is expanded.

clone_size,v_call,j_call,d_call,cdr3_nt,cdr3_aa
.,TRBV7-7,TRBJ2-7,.,TGTGCTAGCAGCTTGAGGATCGGCCTCTCCTACGAGCAGTACTTC,CASSLRIGLSYEQYF
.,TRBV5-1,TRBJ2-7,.,TGCGCCAGCAGCGTCGGAACAGGGTCCTCCTACGAGCAGTACTTC,CASSVGTGSSYEQYF
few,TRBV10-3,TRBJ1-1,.,TGTGCCATCAGTGAACCCCGATTCCGGGGGGATCTTACTGAAGCTTTCTTT,CAISEPRFRGDLTEAFF
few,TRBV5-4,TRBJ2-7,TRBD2,TGTGCCAGCGCCCCTCGAGCGGGAAGGAACGAGCAGTACTTC,CASAPRAGRNEQYF
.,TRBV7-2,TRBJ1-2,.,TGTGCCAGCAGCGCTGCCGTAGCTAACTATGGCTACACCTTC,CASSAAVANYGYTF
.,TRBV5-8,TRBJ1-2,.,TGTGCCAGCACACGCACAGGGTTAGGCTACACCTTC,CASTRTGLGYTF
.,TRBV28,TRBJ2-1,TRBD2,TGTGCCAGCAGTTCTACTAGCGGGGGACGCAATGAGCAGTTCTTC,CASSSTSGGRNEQFF
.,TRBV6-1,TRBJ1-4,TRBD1,TGTGCCAGCAGTGAAGTGGACAGGGATGAAAAACTGTTTTTT,CASSEVDRDEKLFF
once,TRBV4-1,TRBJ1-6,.,TGCGCCAGCAGCCAGGCAAGGAGACAGACAAATTCACCCCTCCACTTT,CASSQARRQTNSPLHF
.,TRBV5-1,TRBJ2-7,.,TGCGCCAGCAGCTTGGTGCAGGGGTCCTCCTACGAGCAGTACTTC,CASSLVQGSSYEQYF
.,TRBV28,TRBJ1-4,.,TGTGCCAGCACCTCATGGGGAGGGGGTGCAACTAATGAAAAACTGTTTTTT,CASTSWGGGATNEKLFF
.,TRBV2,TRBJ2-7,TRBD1,TGTGCCAGCAGTGAACGGTCCCAGGGGGCTTACGAGCAGTACTTC,CASSERSQGAYEQYF
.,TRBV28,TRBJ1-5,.,TGTGCCAGCACTGGGGGGGGCAATCAGCCCCAGCATTTT,CASTGGGNQPQHF